This T cell receptor (beta chain) was observed in a study of T-cell memory formation after mild COVID-19. Concerning this clonotype: Its antigen is still unknown.

Germline-derived CDR1 and CDR2 are WSHSY and SAAADI. Trimming cost V 7 bases and J 5 bases, with 15 bases left between them. The CDR3 is 14 amino acids. Study-wide results and limits: Contracting CD8+ clones were enriched in EMRA, CD4+ mainly in CM and EM.

Each CDR3 protein gets one entry after TCRdb re-called the 5' RACE reads with MiXCR. The sample consists of approximately 400,000 distinct CDR3 sequences, about a sixth of them appearing once. The sequence derives from a man aged 18 to 30 who had mild COVID-19 (a few samples of this study predate the infection). Cell type and time point are not known. V usage is TRBV10-2 and J usage is TRBJ2-1; D unresolved. Sequences were obtained from PBMCs or a T cell subset sorted from them (not recorded which). CDR3 loop: CASNLMGSHNEQFF. The CDR3 DNA sequence: TGCGCCAGCAATCTCATGGGCAGTCACAATGAGCAGTTCTTC.